The clone carrying this TCR beta chain was observed a single time. The data stem from a study of blood T cell repertoires in COVID-19. Clones were read by immunoSEQ multiplex PCR, and TCRdb kept only the in-frame ones, dropping some. The sample records about 250,000 clones, around 90% being singletons. V dropped 1 base and J dropped 2 bases, with 11 bases sitting between them. The CDR3 contains 15 residues. CDR1 is LNHNV, CDR2 YYDKDF, per germline (reference sequence). Source material: PBMCs or T cells enriched from blood (not recorded which). This TCR derives from a woman younger than 35 who had recovered from COVID-19. The chain combines TRBV15 with TRBJ2-5; D not resolved. The DNA for the CDR3 is TGTGCCACCAGCAGAGGGGTTGCGGATCAAGAGACCCAGTACTTC. It yields the protein CATSRGVADQETQYF.